Listed here are 9 T cell receptor beta chains from one sample, sequenced in a study of T cell changes during pregnancy in multiple sclerosis. Profiled with immunoSEQ multiplex PCR; TCRdb holds only in-frame clones, not every one. The table has roughly 100,000 clones, 90% seen once. This specimen was peripheral blood, taken in the second trimester of pregnancy. These receptors were collected from a female donor in good health, enrolled as a control in a pregnancy study.

The rearrangement uses TRBV27 and TRBJ2-3; maybe TRBD2 (6 bases). Germline CDR1 reads MNHEY; CDR2 reads SMNVEV (reference sequence). The V end was cut by 6 bases, the J end by 0 bases, with 13 bases between. The CDR3 contains 15 residues. In nucleotides, the CDR3 is TGTGCCAGCAGGGCGGGGCGCGGTAGCACAGATACGCAGTATTTT. This translates into CASRAGRGSTDTQYF.

The chain employs TRBV5-1 and TRBJ2-7, with D maybe TRBD1 (6 bases). CDR3 length: 14 residues. V lost 1 base and J lost 5, with 13 bases in between. The germline gives CDR1 SGHRS, CDR2 YFSETQ. CDR3 amino acids: CASSLLQGMHEQYF. The CDR3 DNA follows: TGCGCCAGCAGCTTGCTTCAGGGGATGCACGAGCAGTACTTC.

The V call is TRBV15, the J call TRBJ1-2; the D gene is possibly TRBD1 (6 bases). V was cut by 3 bases and J by 1 base, with 12 bases left in between. CDR1 LNHNV and CDR2 YYDKDF come from the germline V gene (reference sequence). This CDR3 has 15 residues. The CDR3 loop reads CATSSWGLNNYGYTF. As DNA, the CDR3 is TGTGCCACCAGCAGTTGGGGGCTGAATAACTATGGCTACACCTTC.

The chain has TRBV10-2 and TRBJ1-1; D gene unclear. Trimming stripped 4 bases from V and 0 bases from J, with 6 bases between. The CDR3 runs 13 residues. Germline V gene lookup returns CDR1 WSHSY and CDR2 SAAADI. The CDR3 DNA follows: TGCGCCAGCAGTGCCGGTGTGAACACTGAAGCTTTCTTT. As protein: CASSAGVNTEAFF.

The chain couples TRBV5-1 to TRBJ1-2; 12 bases fit TRBD1. CDR1 and CDR2 from the germline V gene are SGHRS and YFSETQ. J was trimmed by 6 bases and V by 2 bases; bases with no gene match: 5. The CDR3 loop spans 15 amino acids. The CDR3 is CASSFRDRGRDGYTF. CDR3 nucleotide sequence: TGCGCCAGCAGCTTCCGGGACAGGGGGCGTGATGGCTACACCTTC.

The CDR3 protein is CASSLVGPSGGTDTQYF. CDR3 nucleotides: TGTGCCAGCAGCTTAGTTGGTCCTAGCGGGGGCACAGATACGCAGTATTTT. V and J are TRBV7-2 and TRBJ2-3, with 9 bases that match TRBD2. V lost 1 base to trimming and J lost 1 base; unmatched junction nucleotides: 6. Germline V lookup: CDR1 SGHTA, CDR2 FQGNSA. The CDR3 is made up of 17 amino acids.

The V and J genes are TRBV10-3 and TRBJ1-1; no reliable D call. The CDR3 length is 14 residues. Germline V gene data show CDR1 as ENHRY and CDR2 as SYGVKD. V lost 3 bases and J 3 bases, leaving 11 bases between the germline ends. The CDR3 DNA follows: TGTGCCATCAGTGAAGGGTTCGGGGACACTGAAGCTTTCTTT. This encodes CAISEGFGDTEAFF.

The chain employs TRBV19 and TRBJ2-1, with D perhaps matching TRBD1 (5 bases). The CDR3 is 14 residues long. Germline CDR1 reads LNHDA; CDR2 reads SQIVND (reference sequence). Trimming cost V 1 base and J 4 bases, with 8 bases left between them. This CDR3 is CASSIAGPYNEQFF. For the CDR3, the DNA is TGTGCCAGTAGTATAGCAGGGCCGTACAATGAGCAGTTCTTC.

This chain joins TRBV19 and TRBJ2-3, with D unresolved. From germline, CDR1 is LNHDA and CDR2 SQIVND (reference sequence). This CDR3 region has 11 residues. Trimming pared 3 bases from V and 8 bases from J, leaving 6 bases between. In DNA, the CDR3 is TGTGCCAGTAGTATCAGTCCTACGCAGTATTTT. It codes for CASSISPTQYF. Full variable domain (missing parts from reference TRBV19 and TRBJ2-3): DGGITQSPKYLFRKEGQNVTLSCEQNLNHDAMYWYRQDPGQGLRLIYYSQIVNDFQKGDIAEGYSVSREKKESFPLTVTSAQKNPTAFYLCASSISPTQYFGPGTRLTVL.